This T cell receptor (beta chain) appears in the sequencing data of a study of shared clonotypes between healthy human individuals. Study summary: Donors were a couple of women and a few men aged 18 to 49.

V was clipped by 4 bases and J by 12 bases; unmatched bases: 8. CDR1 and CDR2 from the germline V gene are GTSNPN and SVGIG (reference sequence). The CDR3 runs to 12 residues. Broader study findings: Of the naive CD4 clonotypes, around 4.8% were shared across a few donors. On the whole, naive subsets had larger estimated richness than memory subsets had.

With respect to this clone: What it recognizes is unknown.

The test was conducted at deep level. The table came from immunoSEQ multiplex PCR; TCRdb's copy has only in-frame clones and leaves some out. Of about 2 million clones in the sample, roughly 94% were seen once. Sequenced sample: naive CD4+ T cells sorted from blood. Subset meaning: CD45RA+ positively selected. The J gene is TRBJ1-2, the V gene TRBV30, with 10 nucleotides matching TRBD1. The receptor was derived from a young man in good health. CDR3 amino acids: CAWMTGGVVHTF. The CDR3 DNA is TGTGCCTGGATGACAGGGGGCGTCGTCCACACCTTC.